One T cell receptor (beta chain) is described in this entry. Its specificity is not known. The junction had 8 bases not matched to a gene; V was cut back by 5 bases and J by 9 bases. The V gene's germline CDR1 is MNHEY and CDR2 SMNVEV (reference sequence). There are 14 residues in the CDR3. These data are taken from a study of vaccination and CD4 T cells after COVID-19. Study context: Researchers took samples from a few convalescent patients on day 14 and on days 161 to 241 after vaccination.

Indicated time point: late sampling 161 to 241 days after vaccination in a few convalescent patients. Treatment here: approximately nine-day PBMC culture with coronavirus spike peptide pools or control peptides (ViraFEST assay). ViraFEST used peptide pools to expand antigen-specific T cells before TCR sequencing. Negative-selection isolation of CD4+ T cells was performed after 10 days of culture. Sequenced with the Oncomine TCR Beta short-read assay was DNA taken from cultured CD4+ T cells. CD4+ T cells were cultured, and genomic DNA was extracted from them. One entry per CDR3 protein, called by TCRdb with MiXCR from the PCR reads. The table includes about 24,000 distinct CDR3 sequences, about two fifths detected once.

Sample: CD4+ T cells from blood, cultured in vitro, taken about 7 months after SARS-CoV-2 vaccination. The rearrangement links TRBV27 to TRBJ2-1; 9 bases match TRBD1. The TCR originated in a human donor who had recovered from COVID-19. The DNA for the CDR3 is TGTGCCAGCAGTGTTGACAGGGGGTTAAGTGAGCAGTTCTTC. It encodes CASSVDRGLSEQFF.